The T cell receptor beta chain described here comes from a study of blood T cell repertoires in COVID-19. Looking at the study overall: PBMCs, B-cell-depleted T cells, or T cells provided the cDNA or gDNA that made up the material.

Ages ranged from roughly 18 to 100 years, with residence in about two dozen US areas. Participants had their cohort set by participant-reported clinical history. As processed by the authors: Nucleated cell number was recorded as an estimate derived from reference gene primer amplification. Here immunoSEQ multiplex PCR was the method, and the copy in TCRdb shows in-frame clones only, minus some. V, J and clone size derive from that table, while D and trimming were established from the DNA sequence. The sample carries 200,000 to 250,000 clones, roughly 90% recorded once. CDR1 and CDR2 (germline): MDHEN, SYDVKM. The CDR3 has 16 amino acids. J gave up 6 bases and V 10 bases, and 19 bases lay outside the gene matches.

The source of this sequence is a woman aged 25 to 39 who had recovered from COVID-19. The specimen was PBMCs or T cells enriched from blood (not recorded which). The genes are TRBV28 and TRBJ1-2, with TRBD1 matching 8 bases. CDR3 loop: CATPGEGQGRVNGYTF. Written as DNA, the CDR3 is TGTGCCACTCCGGGGGAAGGACAGGGTAGAGTGAATGGCTACACCTTC.